The 7 T cell receptor beta chains in this list originate from one sample, sequenced in a study of early T cells in non-severe SARS-CoV-2 infection. TCRdb redid the calling of the 5' RACE reads with MiXCR, one entry per CDR3 protein. This sample carries roughly 48,000 distinct CDR3 sequences, around 8% of them seen once, and the ten largest clones take around 9.4%. The sample consisted of whole blood. The receptors originated from an adult who was a healthcare worker with PCR-confirmed SARS-CoV-2 infection or an uninfected control (not recorded which).

This clonotype showed up many times. V gene TRBV9 combines with J gene TRBJ2-1, with a tentative D call TRBD1 (6 bases). This CDR3 contains 14 residues. The germline CDR1 and CDR2 sequences are SGDLS and YYNGEE. Trimming removed 0 bases at V and 9 bases at J, with 13 bases between. DNA for the CDR3: TGTGCCAGCAGCGTAGTACAGGGCCGGAGTGAGCAGTTCTTC. Residues: CASSVVQGRSEQFF.

The V call is TRBV24-1, the J call TRBJ2-5, with 11 nucleotides matching TRBD1. Germline V gene lookup returns CDR1 KGHDR and CDR2 SFDVKD. The CDR3 loop spans 16 amino acids. Trimming at V came to 4 bases and at J to 4 bases, leaving 7 bases not matched to a gene. CDR3 amino acids: CATSEGQGGGLETQYF. CDR3 nucleotide sequence: TGTGCCACCAGTGAGGGACAGGGGGGAGGACTAGAGACCCAGTACTTC.

The chain combines TRBV7-2 with TRBJ2-5, with 7 bases fitting TRBD1. With 5 bases clipped from V and 0 bases from J, the junction kept 6 bases outside the gene matches. This CDR3 spans 15 amino acids. Germline values: CDR1 SGHTA, CDR2 FQGNSA. The CDR3 reads CASSRDRQYQETQYF. In DNA form, the CDR3 reads TGTGCCAGCAGCCGGGACAGACAGTACCAAGAGACCCAGTACTTC. The full variable domain, its missing parts supplied by reference TRBV7-2 and TRBJ2-5, is GAGVSQSPSNKVTEKGKDVELRCDPISGHTALYWYRQSLGQGLEFLIYFQGNSAPDKSGLPSDRFSAERTGGSVSTLTIQRTQQEDSAVYLCASSRDRQYQETQYFGPGTRLLVL.

This sequence joins TRBV3-1 and TRBJ2-3; the D call may be TRBD1 or TRBD2 (6 bases each). V gave up 0 bases and J gave up 4 bases, with 17 bases separating them. Germline CDR1 LGHDT, CDR2 YNNKEL (reference sequence). The length of the CDR3 is 17 residues. The CDR3 nucleotides read TGTGCCAGCAGCCAAGATAGGGGGGCCCCTAGGGCAGATACGCAGTATTTT. Translated, it gives CASSQDRGAPRADTQYF.

This clonotype was recorded many times. V and J are TRBV19 and TRBJ2-1, with a possible D match to TRBD1 (5 bases). Germline CDR1 is LNHDA and CDR2 is SQIVND (reference sequence). This CDR3 is built from 15 residues. V was clipped by 6 bases and J by 7 bases, with 19 bases between them. The CDR3 here is CASSLDTSGLNEQFF. The CDR3 region has the DNA TGTGCCAGTAGCCTTGATACATCAGGGTTGAATGAGCAGTTCTTC.

The gene calls are TRBV6-6 and TRBJ1-1; D remains ambiguous. Germline V lookup: CDR1 MNHNY, CDR2 SVGAGI (reference sequence). V dropped 6 bases and J dropped 6 bases, with 17 bases sitting between them. This CDR3 comprises 14 residues. For the CDR3, the DNA is TGTGCCAGCAGCCCCAGCCACTGGGAGGCTGAAGCTTTCTTT. It translates to CASSPSHWEAEAFF.

This clonotype was picked up many times. The chain uses TRBV2 and TRBJ1-1, with unresolved D. The ends were cut back, 3 bases at V and 4 bases at J, with 12 bases in the middle. From germline, CDR1 is SNHLY and CDR2 FYNNEI. The CDR3 has 14 amino acids. The CDR3 sequence: CASSDGGRSTEAFF. The CDR3 DNA is TGTGCCAGCAGTGATGGTGGCCGATCCACTGAAGCTTTCTTT.